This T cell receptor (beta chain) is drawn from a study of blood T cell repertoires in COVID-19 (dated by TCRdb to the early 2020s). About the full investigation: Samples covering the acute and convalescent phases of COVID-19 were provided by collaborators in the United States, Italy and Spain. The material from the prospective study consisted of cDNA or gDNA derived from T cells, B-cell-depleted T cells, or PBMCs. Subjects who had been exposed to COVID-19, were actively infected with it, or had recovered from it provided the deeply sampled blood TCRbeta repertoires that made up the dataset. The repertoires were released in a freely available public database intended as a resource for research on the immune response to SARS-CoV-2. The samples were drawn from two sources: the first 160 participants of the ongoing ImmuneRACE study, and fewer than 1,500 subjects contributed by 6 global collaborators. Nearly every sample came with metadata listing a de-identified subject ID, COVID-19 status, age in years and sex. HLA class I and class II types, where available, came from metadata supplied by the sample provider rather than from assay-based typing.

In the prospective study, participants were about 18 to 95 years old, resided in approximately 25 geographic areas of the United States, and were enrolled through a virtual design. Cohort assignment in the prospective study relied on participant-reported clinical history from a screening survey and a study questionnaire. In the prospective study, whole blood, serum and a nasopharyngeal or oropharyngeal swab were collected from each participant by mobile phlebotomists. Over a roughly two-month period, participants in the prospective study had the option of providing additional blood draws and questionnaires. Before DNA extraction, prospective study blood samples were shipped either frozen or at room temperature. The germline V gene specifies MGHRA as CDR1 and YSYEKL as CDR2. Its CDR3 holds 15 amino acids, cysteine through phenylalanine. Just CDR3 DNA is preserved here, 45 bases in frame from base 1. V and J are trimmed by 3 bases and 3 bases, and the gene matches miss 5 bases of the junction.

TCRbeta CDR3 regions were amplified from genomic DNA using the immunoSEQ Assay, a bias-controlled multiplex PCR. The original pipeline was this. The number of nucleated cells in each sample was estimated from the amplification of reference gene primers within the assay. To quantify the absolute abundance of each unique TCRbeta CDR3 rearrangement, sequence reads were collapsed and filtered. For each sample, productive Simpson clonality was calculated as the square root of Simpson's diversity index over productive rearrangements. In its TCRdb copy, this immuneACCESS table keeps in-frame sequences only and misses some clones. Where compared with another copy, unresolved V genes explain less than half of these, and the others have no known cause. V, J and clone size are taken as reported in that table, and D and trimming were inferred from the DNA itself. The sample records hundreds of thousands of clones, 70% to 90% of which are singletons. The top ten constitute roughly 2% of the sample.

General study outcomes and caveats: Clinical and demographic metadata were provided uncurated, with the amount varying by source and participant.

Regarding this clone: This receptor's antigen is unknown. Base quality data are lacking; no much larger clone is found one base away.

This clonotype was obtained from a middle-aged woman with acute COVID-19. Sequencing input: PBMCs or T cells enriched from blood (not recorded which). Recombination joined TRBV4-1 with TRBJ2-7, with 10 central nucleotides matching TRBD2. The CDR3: CASSQLAGGFYEQYF. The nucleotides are TGCGCCAGCAGCCAGTTAGCGGGGGGCTTCTACGAGCAGTACTTC.